The clone carrying this T cell receptor (beta chain) has ten or more counts. Lactation, pregnancy, other autoimmune disease or uncontrolled infection led to exclusion of patients. The PBMCs were taken from roughly 10 ml of fresh peripheral blood. The germline V gene has CDR1 LNHDA and CDR2 SQIVND (reference sequence). This CDR3 region has 13 residues. V shed 6 bases and J shed 1 base, with 9 bases lying between them. TCR beta CDR3 regions were amplified from RNA transcripts. Researchers ran a first-round RT-PCR on the TCR CDR3 using the HTBI primer set. TCRdb reanalysed the multiplex PCR reads using MiXCR and keeps one entry per CDR3 protein. The sample lists about 640,000 distinct CDR3 sequences, approximately 15% occurring once. The sample comes from a study of T cells in Graves' hyperthyroidism and ophthalmopathy.

Input material: blood. This sequence was found in a woman aged 45 to 65 with Graves' ophthalmopathy. This chain joins TRBV19 and TRBJ1-1; the D is unclear. CDR3 sequence: CASSRLRNTEAFF. The CDR3 nucleotides are TGTGCCAGTAGCCGTCTCAGGAACACTGAAGCTTTCTTT.